These T cell receptor beta chains were read from a single sample in a study of T cells in localized non-small cell lung cancer. Profiling relied on immunoSEQ multiplex PCR, and the TCRdb table lists in-frame clones only, not all of them. The sample comprises 40,000 to 65,000 clones, over 80% of which are singletons, and 17% rests with the top ten. Source: peripheral blood mononuclear cells, taken before any cancer treatment. Receptor source: a man aged 40 to 75 with stage III lung adenocarcinoma. CDR3s include the opening cysteine and the closing phenylalanine or tryptophan. A D gene is named only where the DNA matches it firmly. A clone size is listed for some rows: how often the clone was seen (once, few, many), or a class if it is expanded.

TRBD1	-	TRBV6-6	TRBJ1-4	TGTGCCAGCAGCCCCGTACAGGGGTCTAATGAAAAACTGTTTTTT	CASSPVQGSNEKLFF
-	-	TRBV4-1	TRBJ1-2	TGCGCCAGCAGCCAAACTTCCAACTATGGCTACACCTTC	CASSQTSNYGYTF
TRBD2	-	TRBV5-1	TRBJ2-1	TGCGCCAGCAGCTTGGGACTAGCGGATTACAATGAGCAGTTCTTC	CASSLGLADYNEQFF
-	-	TRBV4-2	TRBJ2-5	TGTGCCAGCAGCCCCGCTGGTGCGGAAGAGACCCAGTACTTC	CASSPAGAEETQYF
TRBD1	-	TRBV2	TRBJ1-3	TGTGCCGGAACCCGGGACAGAGGAAACACCATATATTTT	CAGTRDRGNTIYF
-	-	TRBV27	TRBJ1-5	TGTGCCAGCAGTTTACCCCCCCGGGCAGGGCTTATCAATCAGCCCCAGCATTTT	CASSLPPRAGLINQPQHF
-	-	TRBV9	TRBJ1-3	TGTGCCAGCAGCGTTAGGGGGGAAGGAAACACCATATATTTT	CASSVRGEGNTIYF
-	-	TRBV27	TRBJ2-7	TGTGCTTCCCGGGCAGAGTTTTCCTACGAGCAGTACTTC	CASRAEFSYEQYF
-	-	TRBV10-1	TRBJ2-6	TGCGCCAGCAGTGAGTCGCGCTTTATTAACTCTGGGGCCAACGTCCTGACTTTC	CASSESRFINSGANVLTF
-	-	TRBV4-3	TRBJ2-1	TGCGCCAGCAGCCAAGAACTGCGTTGGAGGGTTTACAATGAGCAGTTCTTC	CASSQELRWRVYNEQFF
-	-	TRBV30	TRBJ2-2	TGTGCCTGGACGGGGTCCGGGGAGCTGTTTTTT	CAWTGSGELFF
-	-	TRBV7-9	TRBJ2-1	TGTGCCAGCAGCCTAGGATACAATGAGCAGTTCTTC	CASSLGYNEQFF
-	-	TRBV2	TRBJ1-4	TGTGCCAGCAGGTCAGGGTCAGTGGAAAAACTGTTTTTT	CASRSGSVEKLFF
-	-	TRBV5-5	TRBJ2-7	TGTGCCAGCAGCCTGACAGATTTCGAGCAGTACTTC	CASSLTDFEQYF
-	once	TRBV30	TRBJ2-1	TGTGCCTGGAGTGCGCAGGGACTCTCCTCCTACAATGAGCAGTTCTTC	CAWSAQGLSSYNEQFF
TRBD1	-	TRBV9	TRBJ1-4	TGTGCCAGCAGCGTAGCGGGACAGAGTAATGAAAAACTGTTTTTT	CASSVAGQSNEKLFF
-	-	TRBV29-1	TRBJ2-3	TGCAGCGTTGATCAAGCAACTAGCACAGATACGCAGTATTTT	CSVDQATSTDTQYF
-	-	TRBV11-2	TRBJ2-5	TGTGCCAGCAGCTTACAGTTAGCGGACGAGACCCAGTACTTC	CASSLQLADETQYF
-	few	TRBV4-3	TRBJ1-3	TGCGCCAGCAGCCAAGGGACAGAGTCTGGAAACACCATATATTTT	CASSQGTESGNTIYF
-	-	TRBV2	TRBJ2-7	TGTGCCAGCAGTGACCAGGGCAACTACGAGCAGTACTTC	CASSDQGNYEQYF
TRBD1	few	TRBV29-1	TRBJ1-1	TGCAGCGTCCACAGGGGACGGAACACTGAAGCTTTCTTT	CSVHRGRNTEAFF
-	-	TRBV7-3	TRBJ2-7	TGTGCCAGCAGCCCTTTCGCGGGGACGGGCGCGGAGCAGTACTTC	CASSPFAGTGAEQYF
-	-	TRBV7-3	TRBJ1-6	TGTGCCAGCAGCGCTCATAAACTTAATTCACCCCTCCACTTT	CASSAHKLNSPLHF
TRBD1	-	TRBV5-1	TRBJ1-4	TGCGCCAGCAGTACTGGGACAGTCGCAACTAATGAAAAACTGTTTTTT	CASSTGTVATNEKLFF
-	-	TRBV6-5	TRBJ1-1	TGTGCCAGCAGTTACGCTGACAGGAACACTGAAGCTTTCTTT	CASSYADRNTEAFF
TRBD1	once	TRBV5-6	TRBJ2-3	TGTGCCAGCAGGCTCGGGACAGCCTCAGATACGCAGTATTTT	CASRLGTASDTQYF
-	-	TRBV5-5	TRBJ2-3	TGTGCCAGCAGCTTGGGGGGAACGCAGTATTTT	CASSLGGTQYF
TRBD2	once	TRBV10-3	TRBJ2-5	TGTGCCATCAGTGGTTCCGGGACTACTAAAGAGACCCAGTACTTC	CAISGSGTTKETQYF
TRBD2	once	TRBV19	TRBJ2-2	TGTGCCAGTAGTATCTCGGGGCTAGCGGGAGGGCCAAAGGGGGAGCTGTTTTTT	CASSISGLAGGPKGELFF